These T cell receptor beta chains were read from a single sample in a study of blood T cell repertoires in COVID-19. Some clones are missing from TCRdb's copy, which holds only in-frame ones; the method was immunoSEQ multiplex PCR. The table shows fewer than 200,000 clones, with roughly 87% occurring only once. Sequencing was performed on peripheral blood. Receptors were obtained from a woman aged 50 to 60 with acute or convalescent COVID-19. Each CDR3 is given with its conserved first and last residue. D genes are given only for firm matches.

v_gene	j_gene	d_gene	CDR3aa
TRBV18	TRBJ2-5	TRBD2	CASSPWTSGRETQYF
TRBV5-1	TRBJ2-3	.	CASSFLPSSTDTQYF
TRBV6-6	TRBJ2-3	TRBD2	CASSQRPIFAGDRTDTQYF
TRBV27	TRBJ1-1	.	CASSPRGGVEAFF
TRBV20-1	TRBJ2-1	TRBD1	CSASGGTGVVDEQFF
TRBV7-8	TRBJ1-2	TRBD1	CASSLVGTGPRDGYTF
TRBV25-1	TRBJ2-7	TRBD2	CASSDVSGASYEQYF
TRBV5-1	TRBJ1-6	.	CASSLWGGDSPLHF
TRBV12-3/TRBV12-4	TRBJ2-3	.	CASTPGDTQYF
TRBV25-1	TRBJ2-5	.	CASSDEETQYF
TRBV10-1	TRBJ2-5	.	CASSESGGTQYF
TRBV11-2	TRBJ1-2	.	CASSLDDRWSYGYTF
TRBV6-5	TRBJ1-2	TRBD1	CASSLQGALYGYTF
TRBV19	TRBJ1-2	.	CASGRQNFSPGYTF
TRBV11-2	TRBJ2-7	TRBD2	CASSPGTSVSYEQYF
TRBV19	TRBJ2-7	.	CASSASSSSYEQYF
TRBV19	TRBJ2-1	TRBD1	CASSVDRAYNEQFF
TRBV7-2	TRBJ1-6	TRBD1	CASSWGQGDSSPLHF
TRBV5-8	TRBJ2-1	.	CASSLALKSSYNEQFF
TRBV2	TRBJ1-1	.	CASSAEVGTEAFF
TRBV9	TRBJ2-2	.	CASSPGGGVNTGELFF
TRBV10-2	TRBJ1-6	TRBD1	CASSDRAADFWTGRNSPLHF
TRBV2	TRBJ2-1	TRBD1	CASRIIRQGAYNEQFF
TRBV28	TRBJ1-4	TRBD1	CASVQGGDEKLFF
TRBV11-3	TRBJ1-2	.	CASSLAGRDYGYTF
TRBV11-2	TRBJ1-2	TRBD1	CASSSTRDRDGYTF
TRBV5-1	TRBJ1-3	.	CASSPGDPGNTIYF
TRBV5-8	TRBJ2-5	TRBD2	CASSPGTSGQETQYF
TRBV28	TRBJ1-6	.	CASSLGGAGNSPLHF
TRBV4-1	TRBJ1-1	.	CASSQGGGGYTEAFF
TRBV15	TRBJ2-3	.	CATSRVQPSGDTQYF
TRBV29-1	TRBJ2-7	.	CSVEQGEQYF
TRBV6-5	TRBJ1-2	.	CASSPPGDYAYGYTF
TRBV6-4	TRBJ1-1	.	CASSDADRNTEAFF
TRBV2	TRBJ1-4	.	CASSEGLYPGGTNEKLFF
TRBV9	TRBJ2-1	TRBD1	CASSVGPTGRNEQFF
TRBV7-6	TRBJ2-3	TRBD2	CASSQRAGSSTDTQYF
TRBV12-5	TRBJ2-7	TRBD2	CASGPPPSAGRSYEQYF
TRBV29-1	TRBJ2-5	.	CSGTLYQETQYF
TRBV11-2	TRBJ1-6	TRBD1	CASSFGQGTLLSPSPLHF
TRBV29-1	TRBJ1-5	TRBD1	CSALTGDYQPQHF
TRBV9	TRBJ2-7	TRBD2	CASSVESGRRYEQYF
TRBV16	TRBJ1-2	.	CASSPNREGYTF
TRBV12-3/TRBV12-4	TRBJ2-5	.	CASSSSSKTQYF